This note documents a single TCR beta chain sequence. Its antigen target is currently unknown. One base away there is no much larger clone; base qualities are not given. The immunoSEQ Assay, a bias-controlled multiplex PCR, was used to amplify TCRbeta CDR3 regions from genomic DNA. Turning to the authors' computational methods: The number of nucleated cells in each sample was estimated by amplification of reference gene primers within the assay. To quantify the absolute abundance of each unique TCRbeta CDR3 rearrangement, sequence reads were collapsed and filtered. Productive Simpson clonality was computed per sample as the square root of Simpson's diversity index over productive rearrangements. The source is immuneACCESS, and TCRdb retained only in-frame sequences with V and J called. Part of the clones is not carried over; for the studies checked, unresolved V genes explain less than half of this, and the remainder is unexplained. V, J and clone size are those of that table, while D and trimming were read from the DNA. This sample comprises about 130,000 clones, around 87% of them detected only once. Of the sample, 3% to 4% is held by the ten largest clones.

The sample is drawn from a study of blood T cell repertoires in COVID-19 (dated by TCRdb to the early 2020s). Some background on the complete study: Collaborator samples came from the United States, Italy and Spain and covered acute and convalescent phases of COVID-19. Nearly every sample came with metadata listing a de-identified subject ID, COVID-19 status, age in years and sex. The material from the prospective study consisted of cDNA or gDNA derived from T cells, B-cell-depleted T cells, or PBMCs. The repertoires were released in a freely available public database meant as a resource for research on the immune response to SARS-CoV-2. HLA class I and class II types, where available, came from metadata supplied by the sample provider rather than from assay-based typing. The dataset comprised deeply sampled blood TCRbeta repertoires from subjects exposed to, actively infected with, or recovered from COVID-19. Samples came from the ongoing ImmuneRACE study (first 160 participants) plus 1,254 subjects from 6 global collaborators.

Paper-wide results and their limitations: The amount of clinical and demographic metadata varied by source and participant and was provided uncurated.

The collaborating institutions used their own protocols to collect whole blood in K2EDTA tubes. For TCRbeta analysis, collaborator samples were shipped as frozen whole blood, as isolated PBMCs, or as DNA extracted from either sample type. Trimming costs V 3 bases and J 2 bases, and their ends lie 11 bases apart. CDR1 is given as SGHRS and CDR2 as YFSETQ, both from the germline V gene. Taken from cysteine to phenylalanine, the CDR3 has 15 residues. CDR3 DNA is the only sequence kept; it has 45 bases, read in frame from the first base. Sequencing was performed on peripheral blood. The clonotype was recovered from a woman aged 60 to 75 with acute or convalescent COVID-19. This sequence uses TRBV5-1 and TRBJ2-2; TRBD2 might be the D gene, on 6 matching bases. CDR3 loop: CASSYQGGNTGELFF. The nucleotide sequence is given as TGCGCCAGCAGCTACCAGGGAGGTAACACCGGGGAGCTGTTTTTT.